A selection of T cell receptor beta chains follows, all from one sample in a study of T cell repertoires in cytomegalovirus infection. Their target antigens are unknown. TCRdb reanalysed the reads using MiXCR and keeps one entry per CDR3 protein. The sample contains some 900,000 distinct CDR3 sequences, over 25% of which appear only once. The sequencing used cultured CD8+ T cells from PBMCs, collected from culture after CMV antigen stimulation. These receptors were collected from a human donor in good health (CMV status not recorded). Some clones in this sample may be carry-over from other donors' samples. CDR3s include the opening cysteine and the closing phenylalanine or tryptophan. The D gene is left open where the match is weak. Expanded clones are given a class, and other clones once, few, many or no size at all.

CVTSRSPRVGANVLTF TGTGTCACCAGCAGATCCCCTCGTGTCGGGGCCAACGTCCTGACTTTC . TRBV15 . TRBJ2-6
CASSLEDRLNEQFF TGTGCCAGCAGCTTAGAGGACAGGTTGAATGAGCAGTTCTTC TRBD1 TRBV7-9 . TRBJ2-1
CSASGSNYGYTF TGCAGTGCTAGCGGGAGTAACTATGGCTACACCTTC . TRBV20-1 few TRBJ1-2
CASSLDRQWGYTF TGTGCCAGCAGCTTGGATCGACAGTGGGGCTACACCTTC . TRBV7-9 . TRBJ1-2
CSAREGASIYEQYF TGCAGTGCCCGGGAGGGGGCCTCGATCTACGAGCAGTACTTC . TRBV20-1 many TRBJ2-7
CSAPRGGIYNEQFF TGCAGTGCTCCCCGGGGCGGGATTTACAATGAGCAGTTCTTC . TRBV20-1 . TRBJ2-1
CASSQDLRGPGEFF TGCGCCAGCAGCCAAGATCTCAGGGGGCCGGGGGAGTTCTTC TRBD1 TRBV4-3 few TRBJ2-1
CASSLALRQGDHGYTF TGTGCCAGCAGCTTAGCGCTTCGACAGGGAGATCATGGCTACACCTTC TRBD1 TRBV7-9 . TRBJ1-2
CASSLDTDRELFF TGTGCCAGCAGCCTGGACACTGACCGGGAGCTGTTTTTT . TRBV7-6 many TRBJ2-2
CASSMTGIETQYF TGTGCCAGCAGCATGACAGGGATCGAGACCCAGTACTTC TRBD1 TRBV7-9 . TRBJ2-5
CASSSSPGWNQPQHF TGTGCCAGCAGCTCATCCCCAGGGTGGAATCAGCCCCAGCATTTT . TRBV7-2 many TRBJ1-5
CASSLSKGAFYNEQFF TGTGCCAGCAGTTTATCGAAGGGGGCCTTCTACAATGAGCAGTTCTTC TRBD1 TRBV27 . TRBJ2-1
CASTPRTSGPTDTQYF TGTGCCAGCACCCCTCGGACTAGCGGACCCACAGATACGCAGTATTTT TRBD2 TRBV28 few TRBJ2-3
CASSLGGQGGTDTQYF TGTGCCAGCAGCTTAGGAGGACAGGGGGGCACAGATACGCAGTATTTT TRBD1 TRBV7-9 . TRBJ2-3
CASSGGLSSYEQYF TGTGCCAGCAGTGGGGGCCTGAGTTCCTACGAGCAGTACTTC . TRBV2 . TRBJ2-7
CASGRWDRLNEKLFF TGTGCCAGCGGCCGTTGGGACAGACTTAATGAAAAACTGTTTTTT TRBD1 TRBV5-6 . TRBJ1-4
CASSPKALSNQPQHF TGTGCCAGCAGCCCGAAGGCTCTTAGCAATCAGCCCCAGCATTTT . TRBV11-3 many TRBJ1-5
CASSSPSDGYTF TGTGCCAGCAGTTCCCCATCGGACGGCTACACCTTC . TRBV27 . TRBJ1-2
CTSSLNQVTTTDNSPLHF TGTACCAGCAGTTTAAATCAGGTGACGACCACTGATAATTCACCCCTCCACTTT . TRBV27 . TRBJ1-6
CASSYGQVSNEQFF TGTGCCAGCAGTTACGGGCAGGTCTCCAATGAGCAGTTCTTC . TRBV6-5 . TRBJ2-1
CASRDRASYNEQFF TGTGCCAGTAGGGACAGGGCCAGCTACAATGAGCAGTTCTTC TRBD1 TRBV19 . TRBJ2-1
CASTHPHNEQFF TGTGCCAGCACCCATCCCCACAATGAGCAGTTCTTC . TRBV6-2/TRBV6-3 . TRBJ2-1
CASSGWTPTNEKLFF TGCGCCAGCAGCGGATGGACTCCAACTAATGAAAAACTGTTTTTT . TRBV4-1 few TRBJ1-4
CASTILGGAYNEQFF TGCGCCAGCACCATTTTAGGGGGCGCCTACAATGAGCAGTTCTTC TRBD1 TRBV4-3 few TRBJ2-1
CSARVTGGRTEAFF TGCAGTGCTAGAGTAACCGGGGGAAGGACTGAAGCTTTCTTT . TRBV20-1 . TRBJ1-1
CASSHWNARGDEQYF TGCGCCAGCAGCCATTGGAATGCCCGGGGCGACGAGCAGTACTTC . TRBV4-1 . TRBJ2-7
CASSISGVMNTEAFF TGTGCCAGCAGTATATCAGGCGTAATGAACACTGAAGCTTTCTTT . TRBV6-6 . TRBJ1-1
CASSYSPQESYEQYF TGTGCCAGCAGTTACTCCCCCCAGGAATCCTACGAGCAGTACTTC . TRBV6-5 few TRBJ2-7
CASSLLGLAGFSSYNEQFF TGTGCCAGCAGCTTACTAGGACTAGCGGGGTTCTCTTCCTACAATGAGCAGTTCTTC TRBD2 TRBV11-2 . TRBJ2-1
CASSTWTSQETQYF TGTGCCAGCAGCACTTGGACTAGCCAAGAGACCCAGTACTTC TRBD2 TRBV7-2 many TRBJ2-5
CVSTHGPSGYTF TGTGTCAGCACTCATGGACCCTCAGGCTACACCTTC . TRBV12-3/TRBV12-4 . TRBJ1-2
CASSYGTGDYGYTF TGTGCCAGCAGTTACGGTACAGGGGACTATGGCTACACCTTC TRBD1 TRBV6-6 . TRBJ1-2
CASSLNRGGEAFF TGTGCCAGCAGTCTGAACAGGGGAGGAGAAGCTTTCTTT TRBD1 TRBV7-6 few TRBJ1-1
CASSRPAGELHEQFF TGTGCCAGCAGTCGCCCAGCGGGGGAACTCCATGAGCAGTTCTTC TRBD2 TRBV6-2/TRBV6-3 . TRBJ2-1
CASSAGTTNEKLFF TGTGCCAGCAGTGCGGGTACAACTAATGAAAAACTGTTTTTT . TRBV6-1 . TRBJ1-4
CASRGGTGTGELFF TGTGCCAGCCGAGGAGGGACAGGGACCGGGGAGCTGTTTTTT TRBD1 TRBV9 . TRBJ2-2
CANSTANTGELFF TGCGCCAACAGTACAGCCAACACCGGGGAGCTGTTTTTT . TRBV4-3 . TRBJ2-2
CASSLTRAKGLEQYF TGTGCCAGCAGTTTAACCAGAGCCAAAGGGTTGGAGCAGTACTTC . TRBV12-3/TRBV12-4 . TRBJ2-7
CASMGFRDRNYGYTF TGTGCCAGTATGGGGTTTAGGGACAGGAACTATGGCTACACCTTC TRBD1 TRBV19 . TRBJ1-2
CASSFPDSRVMIF TGTGCCAGCAGTTTCCCCGACAGTCGCGTGATGATCTTC . TRBV12-3/TRBV12-4 . TRBJ2-1
CAILNYNEQFF TGTGCCATCTTAAACTACAATGAGCAGTTCTTC . TRBV5-4 . TRBJ2-1
CASSFTVEGQSDTQYF TGTGCCAGCAGTTTCACCGTCGAGGGACAGTCAGATACGCAGTATTTT TRBD1 TRBV6-5 few TRBJ2-3
CASSFAGGAPSYEQYF TGTGCCAGCAGCTTCGCGGGGGGCGCCCCATCCTACGAGCAGTACTTC TRBD2 TRBV7-4 . TRBJ2-7
CASSPWDRENTEAFF TGTGCCAGCAGCCCTTGGGACAGAGAGAACACTGAAGCTTTCTTT TRBD1 TRBV11-3 few TRBJ1-1
CASSLSPLLAGDNEQFF TGTGCCAGCAGTTTATCCCCCTTGCTAGCGGGGGACAATGAGCAGTTCTTC TRBD2 TRBV27 few TRBJ2-1
CASSLRKEGNEQFF TGTGCCAGCAGCTTAAGGAAGGAGGGCAATGAGCAGTTCTTC . TRBV5-6 few TRBJ2-1
CASSFGLGGSPLHF TGTGCCAGCAGTTTTGGCTTGGGGGGATCACCCCTCCACTTT . TRBV6-5 few TRBJ1-6
CASSLVAGGIHNEQFF TGTGCCAGCAGCTTAGTAGCGGGGGGAATCCACAATGAGCAGTTCTTC TRBD2 TRBV7-2 many TRBJ2-1
CASSFGEGGYEQYF TGTGCCAGCAGTTTTGGTGAGGGCGGCTACGAGCAGTACTTC . TRBV12-3/TRBV12-4 . TRBJ2-7
CSAGPLGRPDTDTQYF TGCAGTGCTGGTCCCCTGGGGCGTCCCGACACAGATACGCAGTATTTT . TRBV20-1 few TRBJ2-3
CASAPGGHLWETQYF TGTGCCAGCGCCCCAGGGGGACATTTATGGGAGACCCAGTACTTC TRBD1 TRBV27 . TRBJ2-5
CASSQVMRGPNYGYTF TGCGCCAGCAGCCAAGTCATGCGGGGTCCTAACTATGGCTACACCTTC . TRBV4-1 . TRBJ1-2
CASSLDSGGGSSGYTF TGTGCCAGCAGCTTAGACTCCGGGGGGGGCAGCTCTGGCTACACCTTC . TRBV7-9 few TRBJ1-2
CASSLLDRSSGNTIYF TGCGCCAGCAGCCTTCTGGACAGGAGCTCTGGAAACACCATATATTTT TRBD1 TRBV4-1 . TRBJ1-3